Given below is one T cell receptor (beta chain) in context. The antigen is not known. The V end lost 4 bases, the J end lost 4 bases, and 11 bases lay between the germline ends. CDR1 and CDR2 (germline): LNHNV, YYDKDF (reference sequence). The CDR3 spans 15 residues. These data originate in a study of T cell responses to AZD1222 COVID-19 vaccine. General study results and limits: It was only 6 or 7 AZD1222 recipients who were seropositive at baseline.

The assay was immunoSEQ multiplex PCR, and TCRdb's table has in-frame clones only and misses some. The table records about 150,000 clones, 91% of them present only once. V usage is TRBV15 and J usage is TRBJ2-6, with D hard to call. The sequence was collected from an adult in good health. The sequences come from peripheral blood, collected on day 0 of AZD1222 vaccination. The CDR3 here is CATSTTPAGANVLTF. The CDR3 DNA is TGTGCCACCAGCACTACCCCGGCCGGGGCCAACGTCCTGACTTTC.